This T cell receptor (beta chain) is from a study of control samples from healthy donors and cancer patients. The ends lost 10 bases at V and 5 bases at J; junction bases unmatched: 7. Looked up from germline, CDR1 is MNHEY and CDR2 is SVGAGI. The CDR3 loop spans 14 amino acids. The method was immunoSEQ multiplex PCR; TCRdb's version includes in-frame clones alone and lacks a portion of them. There are some 79,000 clones in the sample; more than 85% occur only once, and roughly 1.2% lies in the top ten. Sequencing used PBMCs. The origin of this receptor is a middle-aged woman with lung cancer. The chain carries TRBV6-5 and TRBJ2-2; 10 bases map to TRBD1. The CDR3 sequence: CATRTGGGTGELFF. CDR3 bases: TGTGCCACCCGGACAGGGGGAGGTACCGGGGAGCTGTTTTTT.